Below, 27 T cell receptor beta chains from the same sample are listed, as sequenced in a study of blood T cells in healthy people across ages. A second about 6 to 12 cycle PCR used barcoded and J-beta primers. TCRdb processed the 5' RACE reads anew with MiXCR; each CDR3 protein has one entry. The sample has about 1,800,000 distinct CDR3 sequences; 28% are singletons. Sequenced material: blood. These receptors were obtained from a woman in her twenties or thirties in good health.

Remarks on this clonotype: A read error may produce the germline difference seen at one junction end. CDR3 sequence (DNA): TGTGCCGGCAGTGTTGGTAGCGGGGGCGGGAGAGACATTCAGTACTTC. This translates into CAGSVGSGGGRDIQYF. The rearrangement joins TRBV2 to TRBJ2-4; 9 nucleotides match TRBD2. CDR3 length: 16 residues. CDR1 and CDR2 (germline): SNHLY, FYNNEI. Drawing the rest from reference TRBV2 and TRBJ2-4, the complete variable domain is EPEVTQTPSHQVTQMGQEVILRCVPISNHLYFYWYRQILGQKVEFLVSFYNNEISEKSEIFDDQFSVERPDGSNFTLKIRSTKLEDSAMYFCAGSVGSGGGRDIQYFGAGTRLSVL.

With respect to this clonotype: This clone may be a read error of a much larger clone one base away. The rearrangement links TRBV30 to TRBJ2-4; a weak D match, TRBD2 (5 bases). The DNA end is more similar to TRBJ2-7, so the J call may be wrong. Germline-derived CDR1 and CDR2 are GTSNPN and SVGIG (reference sequence). The CDR3 length is 13 residues. CDR3 in amino acids: CAGSVRTANEQYF. Here the CDR3 DNA reads TGTGCCGGGAGTGTACGTACAGCGAACGAGCAGTACTTC.

This chain uses TRBV6-5 with TRBJ2-7; perhaps TRBD2 as D (5 bases). V dropped 3 bases and J dropped 4 bases, with 31 bases sitting between them. Germline V gives CDR1 MNHEY, CDR2 SVGAGI. This CDR3 has 20 residues. CDR3 bases: TGTGCCAGCAGTTATTCCCCGGCTAGCAGGAGGACTTCCTCCATGTACGAGCAGTACTTC. This codes for CASSYSPASRRTSSMYEQYF.

This clonotype was seen a few times. V and J are TRBV6-1 and TRBJ2-1, with 9 bases matching TRBD2. V gave up 2 bases and J gave up 7 bases; unmatched junction bases: 3. The CDR3 consists of 14 residues. The germline CDR1 and CDR2 sequences are MNHNS and SASEGT. The CDR3, as DNA: TGTGCCAGCAGTGAAAGGCTAGCGGGGAATGAGCAGTTCTTC. Its protein product is CASSERLAGNEQFF.

This clonotype appeared many times. This chain connects TRBV6-5 to TRBJ2-1; D may be TRBD2 (6 bases). This CDR3 spans 15 amino acids. V lost 0 bases to trimming and J lost 0 bases, with 6 bases between them. Germline V gene data show CDR1 as MNHEY and CDR2 as SVGAGI. This CDR3 is CASSYSGGSYNEQFF. DNA for the CDR3: TGTGCCAGCAGTTACTCGGGGGGCTCCTACAATGAGCAGTTCTTC.

This clonotype was recorded at least ten times. This chain joins TRBV10-3 and TRBJ2-1; 10 bases fit TRBD2. Germline trimming cut 2 bases from V and 7 bases from J; bases unmatched to any gene: 2. Germline lookup yields CDR1 ENHRY and CDR2 SYGVKD. The CDR3 is 14 residues long. CDR3 nucleotides: TGTGCCATCAGTGAGGGGACTAGCGTTAATGAGCAGTTCTTC. Translation: CAISEGTSVNEQFF.

This chain links TRBV5-6 with TRBJ1-1; the D is unclear. The CDR3 covers 14 residues. CDR1 is SGHDT, CDR2 YYEEEE, per germline. Trimming pared 0 bases from V and 1 base from J, leaving 7 bases between. CDR3 residues: CASSLGVANTEAFF. In nucleotides, the CDR3 is TGTGCCAGCAGCTTGGGGGTAGCGAACACTGAAGCTTTCTTT.

V and J are TRBV18 and TRBJ2-3, with D uncertain. There are 14 residues in the CDR3. The V and J ends lost 3 bases and 2 bases respectively, with 9 bases between them. Per germline, CDR1 KGHSH and CDR2 LQKENI. CDR3 sequence: CASSPVALTDTQYF. The CDR3 coding sequence is TGTGCCAGCTCACCGGTCGCCCTCACAGATACGCAGTATTTT.

This clonotype turned up a few times. The chain carries TRBV5-4 and TRBJ2-4, with D perhaps matching TRBD1 (5 bases). The J call may be wrong; the DNA end is better matched by TRBJ2-7. Germline CDR1 reads SGHNT; CDR2 reads YYREEE (reference sequence). CDR3 length equals 14 residues. The CDR3 is CASSLGGREYEQYF. CDR3 DNA sequence: TGTGCCAGCAGCTTGGGGGGCAGGGAATACGAGCAGTACTTC.

This clonotype showed up many times. The gene calls are TRBV20-1 and TRBJ2-3; D is tentatively TRBD1 or TRBD2 (5 bases each). CDR1 and CDR2 (germline): DFQATT, SNEGSKA (reference sequence). The V end lost 3 bases, the J end lost 5 bases, and 6 bases lay between the germline ends. The CDR3 covers 11 residues. The CDR3 spells CSASGGDTQYF. In DNA, the CDR3 is TGCAGTGCTAGTGGGGGAGATACGCAGTATTTT.

Only a few counts were recorded for this clonotype. V is TRBV7-2 and J is TRBJ2-3; TRBD2 matches at 9 bases. The CDR3 length is 15 residues. V lost 5 bases and J lost 4; bases outside the gene matches: 7. Germline loops: CDR1 SGHTA, CDR2 FQGNSA. The CDR3 DNA sequence: TGTGCCAGCAGCAGGAGACTAGCGGCCCCAGATACGCAGTATTTT. Its translation is CASSRRLAAPDTQYF.

The rearrangement uses TRBV6-5 and TRBJ2-1; 8 bases fit TRBD2. The V gene end was trimmed by 7 bases and the J gene end by 0 bases; junction bases not matched to a gene: 8. Germline V lookup: CDR1 MNHEY, CDR2 SVGAGI. The CDR3 is 16 residues long. The CDR3: CASNPGGTRSYNEQFF. The CDR3 DNA sequence: TGTGCCAGCAACCCGGGGGGGACACGCTCCTACAATGAGCAGTTCTTC.

This clonotype turned up a few times. J is TRBJ1-1 and V is TRBV6-1; D is uncertain. Per the germline V gene, CDR1 is MNHNS and CDR2 is SASEGT. Deletions cut 6 bases from V and 1 base from J, with 9 bases between. This CDR3 region has 13 residues. The CDR3 reads CASRAPRNTEAFF. CDR3 in DNA: TGTGCCAGCAGGGCCCCACGGAACACTGAAGCTTTCTTT.

The chain uses TRBV19 and TRBJ1-2; 7 nucleotides match TRBD1. CDR3 length: 16 amino acids. From germline, CDR1 is LNHDA and CDR2 SQIVND (reference sequence). V trimming: 5 bases; J trimming: 2 bases; junction bases outside the gene matches: 11. The chain's CDR3 is CASSQGQGTANYGYTF. The CDR3 DNA follows: TGTGCCAGTAGTCAAGGCCAAGGGACAGCGAACTATGGCTACACCTTC.

The sample holds a few counts of this clonotype. One junction end disagrees with the germline gene, perhaps due to a read error. The J gene is TRBJ2-7, the V gene TRBV2; D may match TRBD1 or TRBD2 (6 bases each). The CDR3 contains 14 residues. From germline, CDR1 is SNHLY and CDR2 FYNNEI. The chain's CDR3 is CASSESGGGYEQYF. The CDR3 bases are TGCGCCAGCAGTGAGTCAGGAGGGGGCTACGAGCAGTACTTC. The full variable domain, completed using reference TRBV2 and TRBJ2-7, is EPEVTQTPSHQVTQMGQEVILRCVPISNHLYFYWYRQILGQKVEFLVSFYNNEISEKSEIFDDQFSVERPDGSNFTLKIRSTKLEDSAMYFCASSESGGGYEQYFGPGTRLTVT.

In this sample, this clonotype turned up a few times. The V gene is TRBV18, the J gene TRBJ2-7; D perhaps matches TRBD2 (6 bases). Germline V gives CDR1 KGHSH, CDR2 LQKENI. V was clipped by 2 bases and J by 5 bases, with 13 bases between them. The CDR3 is made up of 14 amino acids. The DNA for the CDR3 is TGTGCCAGCTCACCAGGCAGGGAGGAGAACGAGCAGTACTTC. Its translation: CASSPGREENEQYF.

This rearrangement joins TRBV28 to TRBJ2-4; 7 nucleotides match TRBD2. Germline V gene data show CDR1 as MDHEN and CDR2 as SYDVKM. This CDR3 region has 17 residues. V was clipped by 7 bases and J by 2 bases; unmatched bases: 14. For the CDR3, the DNA is TGTGCCAGCACCCTTCTTTCGGGGGGACGGACCAAAAACATTCAGTACTTC. Its protein is CASTLLSGGRTKNIQYF. The full variable domain, with the rest looked up from reference TRBV28 and TRBJ2-4, is DVKVTQSSRYLVKRTGEKVFLECVQDMDHENMFWYRQDPGLGLRLIYFSYDVKMKEKGDIPEGYSVSREKKERFSLILESASTNQTSMYLCASTLLSGGRTKNIQYFGAGTRLSVL.

This clonotype occurred once. This chain uses TRBV4-2 with TRBJ2-1; 13 nucleotides agree with TRBD2. The length of the CDR3 is 19 residues. The V gene's germline CDR1 is LGHNA and CDR2 YNFKEQ. The ends lost 1 base at V and 6 bases at J; junction bases unmatched: 12. CDR3 sequence: CASSQVALAGGQGGNEQFF. CDR3 sequence (DNA): TGTGCCAGCAGCCAAGTAGCACTAGCGGGAGGGCAGGGTGGCAATGAGCAGTTCTTC.

This clonotype showed up just a few times. The chain is built from TRBV12-3 or TRBV12-4 and TRBJ1-2; D might be TRBD1 (5 bases). There are 15 residues in the CDR3. V was cut by 10 bases and J by 8 bases, with 26 bases left in between. CDR3 in amino acids: CAITPGGLGTQGYTF. Here the CDR3 DNA reads TGTGCCATCACCCCGGGGGGTCTGGGAACTCAGGGCTACACCTTC.

This rearrangement joins TRBV29-1 to TRBJ2-1; D is unclear. Trimming shortened V by 8 bases and J by 5 bases, and 7 bases separated the two germline ends. Per germline, CDR1 SQVTM and CDR2 ANQGSEA. The CDR3 is 10 residues long. The CDR3 DNA follows: TGCAGCATGGTCCACAATGAGCAGTTCTTC. Translated, it gives CSMVHNEQFF.

This clonotype was detected many times. The chain employs TRBV7-9 and TRBJ2-5; D gene uncertain. This CDR3 is 11 amino acids long. Trimming left V 2 bases short and J 11 bases short, with 9 bases between. Germline V gives CDR1 SEHNR, CDR2 FQNEAQ (reference sequence). The CDR3 nucleotides read TGTGCCAGCAGCTTACCGGGTGAGCAGTACTTC. Its translation is CASSLPGEQYF.

This clonotype was observed a few times. At one of its ends the junction is not consistent with the germline gene, which may arise from a read error. J is TRBJ2-4 and V is TRBV7-3; D possibly matches TRBD1 or TRBD2 (6 bases each). The germline CDR1 and CDR2 sequences are SGHTA and FQGTGA. There are 14 residues in the CDR3. The CDR3 sequence: CAISPPGARNIQYF. CDR3 nucleotides: TGTGCCATCAGCCCCCCGGGGGCGAGGAACATTCAGTACTTC.

On this clonotype itself: The junction departs from the called germline gene at one end, perhaps through a read error. The V call is TRBV12-3 or TRBV12-4, the J call TRBJ2-3; D unresolved. CDR3 length: 14 amino acids. Here the CDR3 reads CASSPPTATDAQYF. Written as DNA, the CDR3 is TGTGCCAGCAGTCCCCCAACCGCCACAGATGCGCAGTATTTT.

As for this clonotype: A much more abundant neighbour one base away suggests this may be a read error. The chain links TRBV20-1 to TRBJ2-4; 9 bases fit TRBD2. The J call may not be correct, given that the DNA end is closer to TRBJ2-7. CDR1 and CDR2 from the germline V gene are DFQATT and SNEGSKA (reference sequence). This CDR3 has 12 residues. CDR3 nucleotides: TGCAGGGCTTCGGGACTAGCTTACGAGCAGTACTTC. This codes for CRASGLAYEQYF.

This clonotype was seen at least ten times. The chain uses TRBV28 and TRBJ2-7; D might be TRBD1 (6 bases). Germline V CDR1 and CDR2: MDHEN, SYDVKM. The CDR3 consists of 14 residues. The V and J ends lost 5 bases and 3 bases respectively, with 14 bases between them. The CDR3: CASSAGTLGYEQYF. CDR3 DNA: TGTGCCAGCAGTGCCGGGACACTGGGCTACGAGCAGTACTTC.

The chain recombines TRBV20-1 with TRBJ2-3, with D tentatively TRBD2 (6 bases). V lost 6 bases, J lost 2 bases, and 15 bases lay in between. The CDR3 extends over 14 amino acids. The germline V gene has CDR1 DFQATT and CDR2 SNEGSKA (reference sequence). Here the CDR3 DNA reads TGCAGTGCCACGGTTCGGGGGACCACAGATACGCAGTATTTT. It specifies CSATVRGTTDTQYF.

This clonotype occurred a few times. V is TRBV20-1 and J is TRBJ2-7, with D possibly TRBD1 on 5 matching bases. V gave up 2 bases and J gave up 0 bases, with 14 bases separating them. Germline V gene data show CDR1 as DFQATT and CDR2 as SNEGSKA (reference sequence). CDR3 size: 15 residues. CDR3 in amino acids: CSARTGFLSSYEQYF. The DNA of the CDR3 is TGCAGTGCTAGAACAGGATTTCTTAGCTCCTACGAGCAGTACTTC.